A selection of T cell receptor beta chains follows, all from one sample in a study of T cells in Graves' hyperthyroidism and ophthalmopathy. TCRdb reanalysed the multiplex PCR reads using MiXCR and keeps one entry per CDR3 protein. Among roughly 400,000 distinct CDR3 sequences, about 15% were seen once, and the ten largest hold 25% to 35%. The sample consisted of blood. These receptors were taken from a young woman with Graves' hyperthyroidism that later progressed to Graves' ophthalmopathy. CDR3s include the opening cysteine and the closing phenylalanine or tryptophan. The order of the fields is J gene, clone size, D gene, V gene, CDR3 protein, CDR3 DNA. The D gene is left open where the match is weak. Size values are once, few and many counts, or a class for expanded clones, and some rows have none.

J: TRBJ2-1
size: many
D: TRBD2
V: TRBV12-3/TRBV12-4
CDR3: CASRQGTSGPSYNEQFF
DNA: TGTGCCAGCAGACAGGGGACTAGCGGACCTTCCTACAATGAGCAGTTCTTC

J: TRBJ1-1
size: NA
D: TRBD1
V: TRBV5-4
CDR3: CASSLQGGRTEAFF
DNA: TGTGCCAGCAGCTTGCAGGGGGGGAGGACTGAAGCTTTCTTT

J: TRBJ2-7
size: few
D: TRBD2
V: TRBV5-1
CDR3: CASSPSGMRPEQYF
DNA: TGCGCCAGCAGTCCCAGCGGGATGCGCCCCGAGCAGTACTTC

J: TRBJ2-5
size: few
D: NA
V: TRBV6-1
CDR3: CASSESSTPETQYF
DNA: TGTGCCAGCAGTGAGAGTTCGACTCCAGAGACCCAGTACTTC

J: TRBJ2-2
size: NA
D: NA
V: TRBV20-1
CDR3: CSAVPNRANTGELFF
DNA: TGCAGTGCTGTACCGAACAGGGCGAACACCGGGGAGCTGTTTTTT

J: TRBJ2-7
size: NA
D: TRBD2
V: TRBV15
CDR3: CATSSSRGGLAVYEQYF
DNA: TGTGCCACCAGCAGCTCTAGGGGGGGACTAGCAGTCTACGAGCAGTACTTC

J: TRBJ2-7
size: many
D: TRBD2
V: TRBV28
CDR3: CASSLSRGSLYEQYF
DNA: TGTGCCAGCAGTTTGTCGCGCGGGAGTCTCTACGAGCAGTACTTC

J: TRBJ1-1
size: many
D: TRBD1
V: TRBV18
CDR3: CASSPPNPTGGEAFF
DNA: TGTGCCAGCTCACCCCCCAACCCGACAGGGGGCGAAGCTTTCTTT

J: TRBJ1-3
size: few
D: NA
V: TRBV3-1
CDR3: CASSQALQDTIYF
DNA: TGTGCCAGCAGCCAGGCCCTCCAGGACACCATATATTTT

J: TRBJ2-7
size: few
D: NA
V: TRBV20-1
CDR3: CSPTGNIAYEQYF
DNA: TGCAGTCCTACAGGGAACATAGCCTACGAGCAGTACTTC

J: TRBJ2-7
size: NA
D: TRBD2
V: TRBV20-1
CDR3: CSAPTPYSGRAYEQYF
DNA: TGCAGTGCGCCAACCCCGTATAGCGGGAGGGCTTACGAGCAGTACTTC

J: TRBJ2-3
size: NA
D: NA
V: TRBV5-1
CDR3: CASSPGLKAYRGNMDTQYF
DNA: TGCGCCAGCAGCCCCGGACTAAAAGCTTATCGGGGGAATATGGATACGCAGTATTTT

J: TRBJ2-3
size: many
D: NA
V: TRBV20-1
CDR3: CSADGVAASTDTQYF
DNA: TGCAGTGCAGACGGAGTAGCGGCTAGCACAGATACGCAGTATTTT

J: TRBJ1-3
size: many
D: TRBD1
V: TRBV7-9
CDR3: CASSLSTGIISGNTIYF
DNA: TGTGCCAGCAGCTTATCGACAGGGATCATCTCTGGAAACACCATATATTTT

J: TRBJ2-7
size: NA
D: NA
V: TRBV2
CDR3: CASSPVGGTYEQYF
DNA: TGTGCCAGCAGCCCGGTGGGGGGAACCTACGAGCAGTACTTC

J: TRBJ2-2
size: few
D: NA
V: TRBV4-1
CDR3: CASNQAGGELFF
DNA: TGCGCCAGCAACCAAGCGGGTGGGGAGCTGTTTTTT

J: TRBJ2-3
size: NA
D: TRBD2
V: TRBV5-1
CDR3: CASSVGGLGTDTQYF
DNA: TGTGCCAGCAGCGTAGGGGGACTAGGTACAGATACGCAGTATTTT

J: TRBJ2-7
size: many
D: NA
V: TRBV7-3
CDR3: CASSSGSDPSYEQYF
DNA: TGTGCCAGCAGCTCTGGCTCCGATCCCTCCTACGAGCAGTACTTC

J: TRBJ2-2
size: few
D: NA
V: TRBV7-9
CDR3: CASSLILADGELFF
DNA: TGTGCCAGCAGCTTAATATTGGCGGACGGGGAGCTGTTTTTT

J: TRBJ2-2
size: many
D: TRBD2
V: TRBV10-3
CDR3: CAISEGTSGTGELFF
DNA: TGTGCCATCAGTGAAGGGACTAGCGGCACCGGGGAGCTGTTTTTT

J: TRBJ2-1
size: NA
D: NA
V: TRBV7-9
CDR3: CASSLLGFEQFF
DNA: TGTGCCAGCAGCTTATTGGGATTTGAGCAGTTCTTC

J: TRBJ2-5
size: many
D: TRBD2
V: TRBV15
CDR3: CATSRGTSGPPKTQYF
DNA: TGTGCCACCAGCAGAGGAACTAGCGGGCCGCCGAAGACCCAGTACTTC

J: TRBJ2-5
size: few
D: NA
V: TRBV20-1
CDR3: CSARDGPEETQYF
DNA: TGCAGTGCTAGAGATGGGCCAGAAGAGACCCAGTACTTC

J: TRBJ2-5
size: few
D: NA
V: TRBV6-1
CDR3: CASSEGDGQETQYF
DNA: TGTGCCAGCAGTGAAGGAGATGGGCAAGAGACCCAGTACTTC

J: TRBJ2-1
size: many
D: NA
V: TRBV7-9
CDR3: CASSPDWLGGEQFF
DNA: TGTGCCAGCAGCCCAGACTGGCTAGGGGGTGAGCAGTTCTTC

J: TRBJ2-7
size: few
D: NA
V: TRBV27
CDR3: CASSYRADSYEQYF
DNA: TGTGCCAGCAGCTACAGAGCGGACTCCTACGAGCAGTACTTC

J: TRBJ2-1
size: few
D: NA
V: TRBV20-1
CDR3: CSARDWAGDYEQFF
DNA: TGCAGTGCTAGAGATTGGGCCGGCGATTATGAGCAGTTCTTC

J: TRBJ2-1
size: NA
D: TRBD2
V: TRBV28
CDR3: CASSLGGLAGGYCSYNEQFF
DNA: TGTGCCAGCAGTTTGGGGGGGCTAGCGGGAGGCTATTGCTCCTACAATGAGCAGTTCTTC